The following is a T cell receptor (beta chain) sequence with its context. The DNA is omitted, as the CDR3 cannot be located on it reliably, and the CDR3 follows TCRdb's listing. The CDR3 is made up of 15 amino acids, end residues included. Germline V CDR1 and CDR2: SGHTA, FQGNSA. The sample comes from a study of blood T cell repertoires in COVID-19. Study as a whole: COVID-19 samples, acute and convalescent, were from the United States, Italy and Spain. T cells, B-cell-depleted T cells, or PBMCs supplied cDNA or gDNA.

In the authors' methods: The assay estimated nucleated cells by amplifying reference gene primers. Some clones are missing from TCRdb's copy, which holds only in-frame ones; the method was immunoSEQ multiplex PCR. V and J calls and clone size are those listed in that table; D and trimming were worked out from the DNA. Among some 72,000 clones listed, approximately 86% were seen once. The source is a man between 50 and 59 years old with active or convalescent COVID-19. The sequenced material came from peripheral blood. This sequence joins TRBV7-2 and TRBJ1-6; the D call of TRBD1 is as the table states it, not checked on the DNA. The CDR3 protein is CASSFGPGDNSPLHF.